Described below is a single T cell receptor (beta chain) sequence and its context. Its antigen is unknown. This sample is drawn from a study of blood T cells in healthy people across ages. Trimming took 1 base from V and 5 from J, leaving 11 bases between them. Germline V gene sequence: CDR1 SGHVS, CDR2 FNYEAQ. The CDR3 contains 15 residues. The use of a sample-barcoded 5' primer and a J-beta primer mix characterized a second PCR of about 6 to 12 cycles. Each TCR beta cDNA got a 12-nucleotide random molecular identifier. TCRdb processed the 5' RACE reads anew with MiXCR; each CDR3 protein has one entry. The sample lists roughly 1.7 million distinct CDR3 sequences, about 31% occurring once. Study-level points and caveats: Strong correlation linked observed beta diversity and percent naive T cells.

The sequence came from a woman between 25 and 40 years old in good health. Sequencing was carried out using blood. The J gene is TRBJ2-2, the V gene TRBV7-6; D unresolved. The CDR3: CASSLGAVGTGELFF. The CDR3, as DNA: TGTGCCAGCAGCTTAGGGGCGGTCGGGACCGGGGAGCTGTTTTTT.